The 10 T cell receptor beta chains in this list originate from one sample, sequenced in a study of T cell changes during pregnancy in multiple sclerosis (dated by TCRdb to about 2019). The method was the immunoSEQ multiplex PCR assay. In its TCRdb copy, this immuneACCESS table keeps in-frame sequences only and misses some clones. Where compared with another copy, unresolved V genes explain less than half of these, and the others have no known cause. In this sample the table shows under 95,000 clones, under 95% of which occur a single time. Of the sample, around 0.41% is held by the ten largest clones. The material was CD4+ T cells from peripheral blood mononuclear cells, obtained before pregnancy. The receptor set was obtained from a female donor with multiple sclerosis, enrolled in a pregnancy study.

The J gene is TRBJ1-6, the V gene TRBV7-9; 11 nucleotides align to TRBD1. The CDR3 covers 15 residues. V dropped 3 bases and J dropped 9; count of bases not matched to a gene: 4. Germline lookup yields CDR1 SEHNR and CDR2 FQNEAQ (reference sequence). The CDR3: CASSLGGQGGSPLHF. Written as DNA, the CDR3 is TGTGCCAGCAGCTTGGGGGGACAGGGGGGTTCACCCCTCCACTTT. Variable domain in full (rest from reference TRBV7-9 and TRBJ1-6): DTGVSQNPRHKITKRGQNVTFRCDPISEHNRLYWYRQTLGQGPEFLTYFQNEAQLEKSRLLSDRFSAERPKGSFSTLEIQRTEQGDSAMYLCASSLGGQGGSPLHFGNGTRLTVT.

The chain links TRBV28 to TRBJ2-7, with D possibly matching TRBD1 (6 bases). The CDR3 consists of 15 residues. V was shortened by 5 bases and J by 2 bases, with 16 bases between the two germline ends. Germline CDR1 and CDR2: MDHEN and SYDVKM. The CDR3, as DNA: TGTGCCAGCAGTCCCCTGACAGGAGCAGCCTACGAGCAGTACTTC. It is translated as CASSPLTGAAYEQYF.

The chain employs TRBV13 and TRBJ2-1; 9 positions agree with TRBD1. The V gene end was trimmed by 3 bases and the J gene end by 7 bases; junction bases not matched to a gene: 4. CDR3 length: 14 residues. Germline assignment: CDR1 PRHDT and CDR2 FYEKMQ (reference sequence). The CDR3 loop is CASSFLGTGNEQFF. CDR3 nucleotides: TGTGCCAGCAGCTTCCTAGGGACAGGGAATGAGCAGTTCTTC.

The V and J genes are TRBV19 and TRBJ2-5; 10 nucleotides line up with TRBD1. The junction had 6 bases not matched to a gene; V was cut back by 5 bases and J by 3 bases. This CDR3 has 15 amino acids. Germline V gives CDR1 LNHDA, CDR2 SQIVND (reference sequence). CDR3 amino acids: CASSSRTGGEETQYF. DNA for the CDR3: TGTGCCAGTAGTTCCCGGACAGGGGGGGAAGAGACCCAGTACTTC.

The chain combines TRBV5-1 with TRBJ2-1; 13 positions agree with TRBD2. Germline lookup yields CDR1 SGHRS and CDR2 YFSETQ. The CDR3 is 17 amino acids. J lost 4 bases, V lost 4 bases, and 8 bases had no gene match. Here the CDR3 reads CASSPQATSGGYNEQFF. Here the CDR3 DNA reads TGCGCCAGCAGCCCGCAAGCGACTAGCGGGGGGTACAATGAGCAGTTCTTC.

V usage is TRBV19 and J usage is TRBJ2-5, with a tentative D call TRBD2 (6 bases). V gave up 9 bases and J gave up 5 bases, with 19 bases separating them. CDR1 and CDR2 from the germline V gene are LNHDA and SQIVND (reference sequence). This CDR3 spans 14 amino acids. The CDR3 here is CASPGRGFGETQYF. The CDR3 DNA sequence: TGTGCCAGCCCAGGACGGGGGTTCGGGGAGACCCAGTACTTC. The full variable domain, completed using reference TRBV19 and TRBJ2-5, is DGGITQSPKYLFRKEGQNVTLSCEQNLNHDAMYWYRQDPGQGLRLIYYSQIVNDFQKGDIAEGYSVSREKKESFPLTVTSAQKNPTAFYLCASPGRGFGETQYFGPGTRLLVL.

The V and J genes are TRBV6-1 and TRBJ1-4, with TRBD1 identical over 7 bases. In germline, CDR1 is MNHNS, CDR2 SASEGT. J was trimmed by 4 bases and V by 4 bases; bases with no gene match: 12. The CDR3 consists of 17 residues. CDR3 sequence: CASSASPGQANNEKLFF. The CDR3 DNA reads as TGTGCCAGCAGTGCTTCTCCTGGACAGGCCAATAATGAAAAACTGTTTTTT.

This chain uses TRBV9 with TRBJ2-2, with no clear D. From germline, CDR1 is SGDLS and CDR2 YYNGEE. This CDR3 is 14 amino acids long. Trimming shortened V by 0 bases and J by 4 bases, and 7 bases separated the two germline ends. The CDR3 sequence is CASSVGRITGELFF. Here the CDR3 DNA reads TGTGCCAGCAGCGTAGGCAGGATCACCGGGGAGCTGTTTTTT.

V gene TRBV7-6 combines with J gene TRBJ1-1; D unresolved. The CDR3 runs 12 residues. CDR1 is SGHVS, CDR2 FNYEAQ, per germline. The V end was cut by 5 bases, the J end by 6 bases, with 10 bases between. The CDR3 protein is CASSPGSAEAFF. CDR3 DNA sequence: TGTGCCAGCAGCCCGGGGAGCGCTGAAGCTTTCTTT.

The V and J genes are TRBV19 and TRBJ2-2; TRBD2 agrees at 13 bases. The CDR3 covers 17 residues. Trimming removed 5 bases from V and 1 base from J; junction bases left unmatched: 4. Germline CDR1 reads LNHDA; CDR2 reads SQIVND (reference sequence). The CDR3 coding sequence is TGTGCCAGTAGTGGTCGGACTAGCGGGGGGAACACCGGGGAGCTGTTTTTT. This codes for CASSGRTSGGNTGELFF.